These 26 T cell receptor beta chains originate from one sample sequenced in a study of graft-versus-host responses after intestinal transplantation. No cognate antigen is known for these TCRs. Method: immunoSEQ multiplex PCR; TCRdb's copy keeps in-frame clones and lacks some. The repertoire has about 88,000 clones, around 90% of them found once; the top ten carry about 0.38%. The specimen comprised unstimulated CD4+ T cells sorted from spleen or lymph node cells, sampled before transplant. The receptors were gathered from a human donor who was the organ donor for an intestinal transplant.

The rearrangement joins TRBV9 to TRBJ1-4, with no clear D. Trimming cost V 0 bases and J 2 bases, with 11 bases left between them. The germline CDR1 and CDR2 sequences are SGDLS and YYNGEE. The CDR3 is 16 residues long. The CDR3 sequence is CASSVGASFTNEKLFF. The CDR3 coding sequence is TGTGCCAGCAGCGTAGGGGCGTCCTTTACTAATGAAAAACTGTTTTTT. Drawing the rest from reference TRBV9 and TRBJ1-4, the complete variable domain is DSGVTQTPKHLITATGQRVTLRCSPRSGDLSVYWYQQSLDQGLQFLIQYYNGEERAKGNILERFSAQQFPDLHSELNLSSLELGDSALYFCASSVGASFTNEKLFFGSGTQLSVL.

This chain joins TRBV5-1 and TRBJ1-1; TRBD1 aligns across 8 bases. The CDR3 has 15 residues. Losses at the gene ends were 1 base for V and 2 bases for J; bases not matched to a gene: 4. Germline CDR1 reads SGHRS; CDR2 reads YFSETQ. This CDR3 is CASSLMPGGNTEAFF. CDR3 DNA: TGCGCCAGCAGCTTGATGCCAGGGGGCAACACTGAAGCTTTCTTT.

As DNA, the CDR3 is TGCGCCAGCAGCTTCGGGGAGCCCTATGGCTACACCTTC. Translated: CASSFGEPYGYTF. The chain links TRBV5-1 to TRBJ1-2; D gene uncertain. V was trimmed by 2 bases and J by 4 bases, leaving 9 bases between them. Per the germline V gene, CDR1 is SGHRS and CDR2 is YFSETQ. The CDR3 loop spans 13 amino acids.

This sequence joins TRBV6-5 and TRBJ1-2; 9 nucleotides agree with TRBD1. J gave up 5 bases and V 8 bases, and 9 bases lay outside the gene matches. Germline lookup yields CDR1 MNHEY and CDR2 SVGAGI. The CDR3 loop spans 14 amino acids. The CDR3 DNA is TGTGCCAGCTGCCCCGGGACAGGGTGGTATGGCTACACCTTC. It encodes CASCPGTGWYGYTF.

The chain joins TRBV28 to TRBJ1-5, with unresolved D. Looked up from germline, CDR1 is MDHEN and CDR2 is SYDVKM. The CDR3 covers 15 residues. Between the trimmed V and J ends, which lost 5 bases and 0 bases, there was a span of 11 bases. CDR3 in DNA: TGTGCCAGCAGTCGGGGATCTTATAGCAATCAGCCCCAGCATTTT. Protein sequence: CASSRGSYSNQPQHF. The variable domain in full, with the rest retrieved from reference TRBV28 and TRBJ1-5, is DVKVTQSSRYLVKRTGEKVFLECVQDMDHENMFWYRQDPGLGLRLIYFSYDVKMKEKGDIPEGYSVSREKKERFSLILESASTNQTSMYLCASSRGSYSNQPQHFGDGTRLSIL.

The chain links TRBV19 to TRBJ1-2; possibly TRBD1 for D (6 bases). With 5 bases removed from V and 3 bases from J, the gap between germline ends came to 13 bases. The CDR3 is 14 residues long. The V gene's germline CDR1 is LNHDA and CDR2 SQIVND (reference sequence). The CDR3 DNA is TGTGCCAGTAGTCCCACGGACAGATACTATGGCTACACCTTC. It translates to CASSPTDRYYGYTF. Variable domain in full (rest from reference TRBV19 and TRBJ1-2): DGGITQSPKYLFRKEGQNVTLSCEQNLNHDAMYWYRQDPGQGLRLIYYSQIVNDFQKGDIAEGYSVSREKKESFPLTVTSAQKNPTAFYLCASSPTDRYYGYTFGSGTRLTVV.

This chain uses TRBV10-3 with TRBJ1-6; weak D call: TRBD1 (5 bases). CDR3 length equals 13 residues. Germline V lookup: CDR1 ENHRY, CDR2 SYGVKD. With 7 bases removed from V and 12 bases from J, the gap between germline ends came to 16 bases. The CDR3 spells CAITGGKEEPLHF. The CDR3 bases are TGTGCCATCACCGGGGGGAAAGAGGAACCCCTCCACTTT.

This chain uses TRBV7-9 with TRBJ2-7, with 10 bases aligning to TRBD1. V trimming: 7 bases; J trimming: 1 base; junction bases outside the gene matches: 7. Germline V gene sequence: CDR1 SEHNR, CDR2 FQNEAQ (reference sequence). This CDR3 has 15 residues. CDR3: CASTMGQGRSYEQYF. The CDR3 bases are TGTGCCAGCACCATGGGACAGGGGAGGTCCTACGAGCAGTACTTC.

The V and J genes are TRBV7-6 and TRBJ2-5; D remains unclear. The CDR3 runs to 12 residues. Trimming removed 5 bases at V and 2 bases at J, with 6 bases between. The germline gives CDR1 SGHVS, CDR2 FNYEAQ. The CDR3, as DNA: TGTGCCAGCAGCCTACAGCAAGAGACCCAGTACTTC. The encoded protein is CASSLQQETQYF.

V usage is TRBV4-2 and J usage is TRBJ2-1, with 7 bases identical to TRBD2. The CDR3 has 15 residues. V shed 2 bases, J shed 2 bases, and the junction held 3 bases outside the gene matches. The germline V gene has CDR1 LGHNA and CDR2 YNFKEQ. The CDR3 bases are TGTGCCAGCAGCCAACAAGCGGGAACCTACAATGAGCAGTTCTTC. Its protein product is CASSQQAGTYNEQFF.

The J gene is TRBJ2-3, the V gene TRBV28; D remains unclear. CDR1 and CDR2 (germline): MDHEN, SYDVKM. V was cut by 3 bases and J by 1 base, with 11 bases left in between. The CDR3 sequence is 15 residues long. CDR3 sequence reads: CASSFIAGGTDTQYF. CDR3 DNA sequence: TGTGCCAGCAGTTTTATTGCAGGTGGCACAGATACGCAGTATTTT.

This clone was detected only a few times. The chain uses TRBV6-6 and TRBJ1-2; 7 bases line up with TRBD1. J lost 2 bases, V lost 10 bases, and 4 bases had no gene match. Germline assignment: CDR1 MNHNY and CDR2 SVGAGI (reference sequence). The CDR3 has 12 residues. The CDR3 DNA is TGTGCCACCGGGACAGCGAACTATGGCTACACCTTC. Its protein is CATGTANYGYTF.

This chain links TRBV19 with TRBJ2-5; 9 nucleotides align to TRBD1. Unmatched junction bases numbered 13, after V lost 3 bases and J lost 5 bases. Looked up from germline, CDR1 is LNHDA and CDR2 is SQIVND (reference sequence). This CDR3 has 17 residues. CDR3 sequence reads: CASSIGYRDRVGETQYF. In nucleotides, the CDR3 is TGTGCCAGTAGTATTGGCTACCGGGACAGGGTAGGGGAGACCCAGTACTTC.

The chain carries TRBV5-1 and TRBJ2-2; 9 bases are a match to TRBD1. Germline CDR1 and CDR2: SGHRS and YFSETQ. This CDR3 region has 16 residues. V lost 0 bases and J lost 3; bases outside the gene matches: 3. CDR3 in amino acids: CASSLGGTGYTGELFF. CDR3 nucleotide sequence: TGCGCCAGCAGCTTGGGGGGGACAGGGTACACCGGGGAGCTGTTTTTT.

The chain employs TRBV4-1 and TRBJ2-7; TRBD2 matches at 16 bases. CDR1 and CDR2 from the germline V gene are MGHRA and YSYEKL. The CDR3 is 17 residues long. J gave up 2 bases and V 3 bases, and 4 bases lay outside the gene matches. CDR3 loop: CASSQPGLAGGTYEQYF. CDR3 nucleotides: TGCGCCAGCAGCCAGCCGGGACTAGCGGGGGGGACCTACGAGCAGTACTTC.

CDR3 coding DNA: TGCGCCAGCAGTGAGTCTCCGGGAGGGAGCGGCACAGATACGCAGTATTTT. Encoded protein: CASSESPGGSGTDTQYF. This sequence joins TRBV10-1 and TRBJ2-3, with TRBD2 matching over 8 bases. The CDR3 is 17 amino acids. V shed 0 bases, J shed 1 base, and the junction held 6 bases outside the gene matches. Germline values: CDR1 WNHNN, CDR2 SYGVQD (reference sequence).

The V and J genes are TRBV27 and TRBJ1-2, with 7 bases aligning to TRBD1. Germline V gene data show CDR1 as MNHEY and CDR2 as SMNVEV (reference sequence). The CDR3 extends over 18 amino acids. Unmatched junction bases numbered 18, after V lost 8 bases and J lost 0 bases. CDR3 in DNA: TGTGCCAGCGGCGAACTACGGGCAGGGGGAATCGCTAACTATGGCTACACCTTC. Amino acid sequence: CASGELRAGGIANYGYTF.

The chain combines TRBV5-1 with TRBJ2-5; possibly TRBD2 for D (7 bases). The DNA end is a closer match to TRBJ2-7, so the J assignment may be wrong. From germline, CDR1 is SGHRS and CDR2 YFSETQ. CDR3 length equals 18 residues. The chain's CDR3 is CASSTRPAGASGNYEQYF. CDR3 nucleotides: TGCGCCAGCAGCACCCGACCTGCGGGGGCTAGCGGAAACTACGAGCAGTACTTC.

This chain connects TRBV5-4 to TRBJ2-1; the D gene could be TRBD1 or TRBD2 (5 bases each). CDR1 and CDR2 from the germline V gene are SGHNT and YYREEE (reference sequence). The CDR3 is made up of 15 amino acids. Deletions cut 4 bases from V and 4 bases from J, with 15 bases between. CDR3 sequence (DNA): TGTGCCAGCAGCCTGGGGCAGCGGCTTTACAATGAGCAGTTCTTC. It specifies CASSLGQRLYNEQFF.

The genes are TRBV6-1 and TRBJ2-1; D remains ambiguous. CDR1 and CDR2 (germline): MNHNS, SASEGT. The CDR3 is 15 residues long. The V and J ends lost 3 bases and 4 bases respectively, with 13 bases between them. This CDR3 is CASSDTVLPYNEQFF. Written as DNA, the CDR3 is TGTGCCAGCAGTGATACAGTTCTACCGTACAATGAGCAGTTCTTC.

This sequence joins TRBV28 and TRBJ1-4; 7 nucleotides line up with TRBD1. V was pared by 3 bases and J by 8 bases, with 6 bases of the junction left unmatched. Looked up from germline, CDR1 is MDHEN and CDR2 is SYDVKM. CDR3 size: 14 residues. The CDR3 DNA is TGTGCCAGCAGTTTTGTAGGGGGCGACGAAAAACTGTTTTTT. Protein product: CASSFVGGDEKLFF.

This chain uses TRBV18 with TRBJ2-1; 8 nucleotides align to TRBD2. This CDR3 comprises 15 residues. Germline assignment: CDR1 KGHSH and CDR2 LQKENI. Losses at the gene ends were 3 bases for V and 4 bases for J; bases not matched to a gene: 5. CDR3 region: CASSPGRVVYNEQFF. CDR3 DNA sequence: TGTGCCAGCTCACCCGGGAGGGTGGTGTACAATGAGCAGTTCTTC.

This clone was observed a few times. The rearrangement joins TRBV7-9 to TRBJ2-1; 8 bases line up with TRBD2. Per germline, CDR1 SEHNR and CDR2 FQNEAQ (reference sequence). V lost 1 base to trimming and J lost 5 bases; unmatched junction nucleotides: 7. The CDR3 is made up of 16 amino acids. CDR3 coding DNA: TGTGCCAGCAGCTTAGAGTCCGGGACTAGAAACAATGAGCAGTTCTTC. As protein: CASSLESGTRNNEQFF.

CDR3 nucleotides: TGCGCCAGCAGCCAAGATCGGTTCGGGACTCGAGGCTCTCGGACCCAGTACTTC. Translation: CASSQDRFGTRGSRTQYF. V is TRBV4-1 and J is TRBJ2-5; perhaps TRBD2 as D (6 bases). Germline lookup yields CDR1 MGHRA and CDR2 YSYEKL. Deletions cut 0 bases from V and 7 bases from J, with 24 bases between. CDR3 size: 18 residues.

This clone was detected a few times. This chain uses TRBV2 with TRBJ2-2; D is unclear. CDR1 is SNHLY and CDR2 is FYNNEI in the germline V gene. V lost 7 bases and J lost 0, with 12 bases in between. The CDR3 covers 15 residues. The CDR3: CASKSAVSNTGELFF. Here the CDR3 DNA reads TGTGCCAGCAAGTCCGCGGTGTCGAACACCGGGGAGCTGTTTTTT.

This clone was seen a few times. The chain recombines TRBV25-1 with TRBJ1-2, with a possible D match to TRBD1 (6 bases). The CDR3 extends over 15 amino acids. Germline V gene sequence: CDR1 MGHDK, CDR2 SYGVNS. V was trimmed by 2 bases and J by 0 bases, leaving 10 bases between them. CDR3 amino acids: CASSEPTGPNYGYTF. The CDR3 bases are TGTGCCAGCAGTGAACCGACAGGTCCTAACTATGGCTACACCTTC.